These T cell receptor beta chains were read from a single sample in a study of blood T cell repertoires in COVID-19. Clones were read by immunoSEQ multiplex PCR, and TCRdb kept only the in-frame ones, dropping some. The sample lists around 110,000 clones; about nine tenths were seen once. Sequencing input: peripheral blood. These receptor sequences come from a human donor with active COVID-19. The donor label of this sample is uncertain. Both conserved end residues are part of each CDR3. D genes are given only for firm matches. Size is omitted from some rows. Given values are once, few, many or a class for expanded clones.

CDR3nt: TGTGCCTGGAGTGGACAGGGGGCTGGGATCCGAGGCTACACCTTC; CDR3aa: CAWSGQGAGIRGYTF; v_gene: TRBV30; abundance: -; j_gene: TRBJ1-2; d_gene: TRBD1
CDR3nt: TGCGCCAGCAGCCCTGACGGACTCTTAGCCAAAAACATTCAGTACTTC; CDR3aa: CASSPDGLLAKNIQYF; v_gene: TRBV4-1; abundance: -; j_gene: TRBJ2-4; d_gene: -
CDR3nt: TGTGCCGCCGGGGAGACCCAGTACTTC; CDR3aa: CAAGETQYF; v_gene: TRBV3-1/TRBV3-2; abundance: -; j_gene: TRBJ2-5; d_gene: -
CDR3nt: TGTGCCAGTACCAGTACGACACAGGGGAATCAGCCCCAGCATTTT; CDR3aa: CASTSTTQGNQPQHF; v_gene: TRBV19; abundance: -; j_gene: TRBJ1-5; d_gene: TRBD1
CDR3nt: TGTGCCAGCAACTTGGACCTGACAGGGTACCGACCTAACACTGAAGCTTTCTTT; CDR3aa: CASNLDLTGYRPNTEAFF; v_gene: TRBV7-9; abundance: -; j_gene: TRBJ1-1; d_gene: TRBD1
CDR3nt: TGTGCCAGCAGCTTAGCCTTGCAGATTCGAAACATGAACACTGAAGCTTTCTTT; CDR3aa: CASSLALQIRNMNTEAFF; v_gene: TRBV7-9; abundance: -; j_gene: TRBJ1-1; d_gene: -
CDR3nt: TGTGCCAGCAGGCGGACCGGGACAGGGGGGAGGAACACTGAAGCTTTCTTT; CDR3aa: CASRRTGTGGRNTEAFF; v_gene: TRBV7-2; abundance: -; j_gene: TRBJ1-1; d_gene: TRBD1
CDR3nt: TGTGCCAGCAGCACCCGTAGAGCGGGGGAGAGCTCCTACGAGCAGTACTTC; CDR3aa: CASSTRRAGESSYEQYF; v_gene: TRBV11-2; abundance: -; j_gene: TRBJ2-7; d_gene: TRBD2
CDR3nt: TGTGCCTGGAGTATAGGACAGTTCAATCAGCCCCAGCATTTT; CDR3aa: CAWSIGQFNQPQHF; v_gene: TRBV30; abundance: -; j_gene: TRBJ1-5; d_gene: -
CDR3nt: TGTGCCAGCAGTTACTCGCGCGGGACCAACTACGAGCAGTACTTC; CDR3aa: CASSYSRGTNYEQYF; v_gene: TRBV6-2/TRBV6-3; abundance: -; j_gene: TRBJ2-7; d_gene: -
CDR3nt: TGTGCCAGCAGCCTGGTTGTGGGCGACTCTGGAAACACCATATATTTT; CDR3aa: CASSLVVGDSGNTIYF; v_gene: TRBV11-2; abundance: -; j_gene: TRBJ1-3; d_gene: -
CDR3nt: TGTGCCAGCAGTCCAGGTCAGGGGGCGCCCACTAATGAAAAACTGTTTTTT; CDR3aa: CASSPGQGAPTNEKLFF; v_gene: TRBV27; abundance: -; j_gene: TRBJ1-4; d_gene: TRBD1
CDR3nt: TGTGCCAGCAGCGTAAGACAGGGTCGGAACTATGGCTACACCTTC; CDR3aa: CASSVRQGRNYGYTF; v_gene: TRBV5-8; abundance: once; j_gene: TRBJ1-2; d_gene: TRBD1
CDR3nt: TGTGCCAGCAGCCTGCGGGGGAACACTGAAGCTTTCTTT; CDR3aa: CASSLRGNTEAFF; v_gene: TRBV7-8; abundance: -; j_gene: TRBJ1-1; d_gene: -
CDR3nt: TGTGCCAGCAAGGGGCGCCGGAATAATTCACCCCTCCACTTT; CDR3aa: CASKGRRNNSPLHF; v_gene: TRBV2; abundance: -; j_gene: TRBJ1-6; d_gene: -
CDR3nt: TGTGCCAGCAAAAAGGGGGTTCGCTCAAGGGAAGCTTTCTTT; CDR3aa: CASKKGVRSREAFF; v_gene: TRBV28; abundance: -; j_gene: TRBJ1-1; d_gene: -
CDR3nt: TGTGCCAGCAGGGAGATTTCAGGGTCCTCCTACGAGCAGTACTTC; CDR3aa: CASREISGSSYEQYF; v_gene: TRBV6-5; abundance: -; j_gene: TRBJ2-7; d_gene: -
CDR3nt: TGCGCCAGCAGTCGCGGGGGGCTGAGCTCCTACAATGAGCAGTTCTTC; CDR3aa: CASSRGGLSSYNEQFF; v_gene: TRBV5-1; abundance: -; j_gene: TRBJ2-1; d_gene: TRBD2
CDR3nt: TGTGCCAGCTCACCGGGGGCAGGGTCGGCTTTCTTT; CDR3aa: CASSPGAGSAFF; v_gene: TRBV18; abundance: -; j_gene: TRBJ1-1; d_gene: -
CDR3nt: TGCGCCAGCAGCTTGAGGAGCGGGGGGGCCTTGGTCCACGAGCAGTACTTC; CDR3aa: CASSLRSGGALVHEQYF; v_gene: TRBV5-1; abundance: -; j_gene: TRBJ2-7; d_gene: TRBD2
CDR3nt: TGTGCCAGCAGCGTAGCTACCATTACAGATACGCAGTATTTT; CDR3aa: CASSVATITDTQYF; v_gene: TRBV9; abundance: few; j_gene: TRBJ2-3; d_gene: -
CDR3nt: TGTGCCACCTCGGGAGGGAGATACGAGCAGTACTTC; CDR3aa: CATSGGRYEQYF; v_gene: TRBV19; abundance: -; j_gene: TRBJ2-7; d_gene: TRBD2
CDR3nt: TGTGCCAGCAGTTCATCTCAGCGTTACTACGAGCAGTACTTC; CDR3aa: CASSSSQRYYEQYF; v_gene: TRBV3-1/TRBV3-2; abundance: -; j_gene: TRBJ2-7; d_gene: -
CDR3nt: TGCGCCAGCAGCAACGGGGGCTCTGGGGCCAACGTCCTGACTTTC; CDR3aa: CASSNGGSGANVLTF; v_gene: TRBV5-1; abundance: -; j_gene: TRBJ2-6; d_gene: -
CDR3nt: TGTGCCAGCAGCGGCGCGACCGGGACTAAGGCCCTCGGGGAGCAGTACTTC; CDR3aa: CASSGATGTKALGEQYF; v_gene: TRBV5-4; abundance: -; j_gene: TRBJ2-7; d_gene: TRBD2
CDR3nt: TGTGCCAGCTCCCCAAGCCCCAGGGGTTTCTCTGGAAACACCATATATTTT; CDR3aa: CASSPSPRGFSGNTIYF; v_gene: TRBV18; abundance: -; j_gene: TRBJ1-3; d_gene: -
CDR3nt: TGTGCCAGCAGCCTCAACCCGACAGGGGGCACTGAAGCTTTCTTT; CDR3aa: CASSLNPTGGTEAFF; v_gene: TRBV6-4; abundance: once; j_gene: TRBJ1-1; d_gene: TRBD1
CDR3nt: TGTGCCAGCTCTGACTTAGATACGCAGTATTTT; CDR3aa: CASSDLDTQYF; v_gene: TRBV18; abundance: -; j_gene: TRBJ2-3; d_gene: -
CDR3nt: TGTGCCAGCAGTTATGGGGGGTCGGGGGAAAAACTGTTTTTT; CDR3aa: CASSYGGSGEKLFF; v_gene: TRBV28; abundance: -; j_gene: TRBJ1-4; d_gene: -
CDR3nt: TGTGCCAGCAGCCCCTTCCCGGGACTAGCGGGGGGGCCGAACGAGCAGTACTTC; CDR3aa: CASSPFPGLAGGPNEQYF; v_gene: TRBV9; abundance: -; j_gene: TRBJ2-7; d_gene: TRBD2
CDR3nt: TGTGCCAGCAGCTTAGAGGCCAGATTCTATGGCTACACCTTC; CDR3aa: CASSLEARFYGYTF; v_gene: TRBV11-2; abundance: -; j_gene: TRBJ1-2; d_gene: -
CDR3nt: TGTGCCAGCAGTTTACGAGGGACTAGCGGGGGATTGAATGAGCAGTTCTTC; CDR3aa: CASSLRGTSGGLNEQFF; v_gene: TRBV27; abundance: once; j_gene: TRBJ2-1; d_gene: TRBD2
CDR3nt: TGTGCCAGCAGTTTATCGGGAGGGCTGGGCTACACCTTC; CDR3aa: CASSLSGGLGYTF; v_gene: TRBV27; abundance: -; j_gene: TRBJ1-2; d_gene: -
CDR3nt: TGTGCCACCACCCAAGTTGCCGGTTACTATGGCTACACCTTC; CDR3aa: CATTQVAGYYGYTF; v_gene: TRBV2; abundance: -; j_gene: TRBJ1-2; d_gene: -
CDR3nt: TGTGCCACCAGTGACCCCGGGGTATCTGGGGCCAACGTCCTGACTTTC; CDR3aa: CATSDPGVSGANVLTF; v_gene: TRBV24-1; abundance: -; j_gene: TRBJ2-6; d_gene: -
CDR3nt: TGTGCCAGCAGCTTCCGAGGGAGGTCTAACTATGGCTACACCTTC; CDR3aa: CASSFRGRSNYGYTF; v_gene: TRBV7-2; abundance: -; j_gene: TRBJ1-2; d_gene: -
CDR3nt: TGTGCCAGCAGTTTACGTGGACAGGGTACCAACCGGGTTACTGAAGCTTTCTTT; CDR3aa: CASSLRGQGTNRVTEAFF; v_gene: TRBV27; abundance: -; j_gene: TRBJ1-1; d_gene: TRBD1
CDR3nt: TGTGCCAGCAGTTCCCGACTAGCGGGGGTCTACAATGAGCAGTTCTTC; CDR3aa: CASSSRLAGVYNEQFF; v_gene: TRBV27; abundance: -; j_gene: TRBJ2-1; d_gene: TRBD2
CDR3nt: TGTGCCAGCAGTGAACTAGCGGGTTCCCACTCTGGGGCCAACGTCCTGACTTTC; CDR3aa: CASSELAGSHSGANVLTF; v_gene: TRBV2; abundance: -; j_gene: TRBJ2-6; d_gene: TRBD2
CDR3nt: TGTGCCAGCTCACCACAACCACATACCACAGATACGCAGTATTTT; CDR3aa: CASSPQPHTTDTQYF; v_gene: TRBV18; abundance: few; j_gene: TRBJ2-3; d_gene: -
CDR3nt: TGTGCCAGCTCACCTAGGGGGCTAGCGATTAGCACAGATACGCAGTATTTT; CDR3aa: CASSPRGLAISTDTQYF; v_gene: TRBV18; abundance: -; j_gene: TRBJ2-3; d_gene: -
CDR3nt: TGTGCCAGCAGTTACCCTTGGAGGGGCTACACCTTC; CDR3aa: CASSYPWRGYTF; v_gene: TRBV6-2/TRBV6-3; abundance: -; j_gene: TRBJ1-2; d_gene: -
CDR3nt: TGTGCCACCAGCAAGTCAGAATACAATCAGCCCCAGCATTTT; CDR3aa: CATSKSEYNQPQHF; v_gene: TRBV15; abundance: -; j_gene: TRBJ1-5; d_gene: -